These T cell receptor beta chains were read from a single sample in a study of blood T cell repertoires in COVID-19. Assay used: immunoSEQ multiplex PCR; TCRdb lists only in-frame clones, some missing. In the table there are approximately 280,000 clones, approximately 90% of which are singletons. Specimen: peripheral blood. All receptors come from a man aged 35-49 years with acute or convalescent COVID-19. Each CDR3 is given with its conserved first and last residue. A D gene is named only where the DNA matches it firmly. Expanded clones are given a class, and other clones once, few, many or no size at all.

CDR3aa: CASRQGYGYTF
CDR3nt: TGTGCCAGCCGACAGGGCTATGGCTACACCTTC
v_gene: TRBV28
abundance: NA
d_gene: TRBD1
j_gene: TRBJ1-2

CDR3aa: CASSLDVGGAGTGELFF
CDR3nt: TGTGCCAGCAGCTTGGACGTCGGGGGGGCGGGCACCGGGGAGCTGTTTTTT
v_gene: TRBV5-4
abundance: NA
d_gene: TRBD2
j_gene: TRBJ2-2

CDR3aa: CASSIEAGQSSGANVLTF
CDR3nt: TGTGCCAGTAGTATAGAGGCAGGGCAGAGCTCTGGGGCCAACGTCCTGACTTTC
v_gene: TRBV19
abundance: NA
d_gene: NA
j_gene: TRBJ2-6

CDR3aa: CASSDEGTGGNQPQHF
CDR3nt: TGTGCCAGCAGTGATGAGGGAACAGGGGGCAATCAGCCCCAGCATTTT
v_gene: TRBV6-1
abundance: NA
d_gene: TRBD1
j_gene: TRBJ1-5

CDR3aa: CASSLDSSYGYTF
CDR3nt: TGCGCCAGCAGCCTGGACAGCTCCTATGGCTACACCTTC
v_gene: TRBV10-1
abundance: once
d_gene: NA
j_gene: TRBJ1-2

CDR3aa: CASSEAATGEGRTQYF
CDR3nt: TGTGCCAGCAGTGAAGCGGCGACAGGGGAGGGAAGAACCCAGTACTTC
v_gene: TRBV6-1
abundance: NA
d_gene: NA
j_gene: TRBJ2-5

CDR3aa: CASRLVASGGPGELFF
CDR3nt: TGTGCAAGTCGCTTAGTGGCTAGCGGGGGGCCCGGGGAGCTGTTTTTT
v_gene: TRBV12-2
abundance: NA
d_gene: NA
j_gene: TRBJ2-2

CDR3aa: CATAGWNTGELFF
CDR3nt: TGTGCCACCGCGGGTTGGAACACCGGGGAGCTGTTTTTT
v_gene: TRBV12-3/TRBV12-4
abundance: NA
d_gene: NA
j_gene: TRBJ2-2

CDR3aa: CASSPVQGANTGELFF
CDR3nt: TGCGCCAGCAGCCCTGTTCAGGGGGCGAACACCGGGGAGCTGTTTTTT
v_gene: TRBV5-1
abundance: NA
d_gene: TRBD1
j_gene: TRBJ2-2

CDR3aa: CASSLAPNQGSEAFF
CDR3nt: TGCGCCAGCAGCTTGGCTCCCAACCAGGGATCTGAAGCTTTCTTT
v_gene: TRBV5-1
abundance: NA
d_gene: NA
j_gene: TRBJ1-1

CDR3aa: CASSEWGFPSYNEQFF
CDR3nt: TGCGCCAGCAGTGAATGGGGCTTTCCTTCCTACAATGAGCAGTTCTTC
v_gene: TRBV10-2
abundance: NA
d_gene: NA
j_gene: TRBJ2-1

CDR3aa: CASSKQGAASTGYTF
CDR3nt: TGTGCCAGCAGCAAACAGGGGGCAGCGTCGACAGGCTACACCTTC
v_gene: TRBV5-4
abundance: NA
d_gene: TRBD1
j_gene: TRBJ1-2

CDR3aa: CASSVGGDWTLSNQPQHF
CDR3nt: TGTGCCAGCAGTGTAGGGGGGGACTGGACTCTTAGCAATCAGCCCCAGCATTTT
v_gene: TRBV2
abundance: NA
d_gene: NA
j_gene: TRBJ1-5

CDR3aa: CASSPGIYTDTQYF
CDR3nt: TGTGCCAGCAGCCCAGGGATTTACACAGATACGCAGTATTTT
v_gene: TRBV5-5
abundance: NA
d_gene: NA
j_gene: TRBJ2-3

CDR3aa: CATSDPGRKTGGNSDTQYF
CDR3nt: TGTGCCACCAGTGACCCCGGCAGGAAAACAGGGGGCAACTCAGATACGCAGTATTTT
v_gene: TRBV24-1
abundance: NA
d_gene: TRBD1
j_gene: TRBJ2-3

CDR3aa: CASSFRDWEAFF
CDR3nt: TGTGCCAGTAGTTTTCGGGACTGGGAAGCTTTCTTT
v_gene: TRBV19
abundance: NA
d_gene: NA
j_gene: TRBJ1-1

CDR3aa: CASSPDRAYGYTF
CDR3nt: TGTGCCAGCAGTCCTGACAGGGCGTATGGCTACACCTTC
v_gene: TRBV2
abundance: NA
d_gene: TRBD1
j_gene: TRBJ1-2

CDR3aa: CASSLRGPYEQYF
CDR3nt: TGTGCCAGCAGCTTAAGGGGGCCCTACGAGCAGTACTTC
v_gene: TRBV7-8
abundance: NA
d_gene: TRBD1
j_gene: TRBJ2-7

CDR3aa: CASSPTLRQSSYNEQFF
CDR3nt: TGTGCCAGCAGCCCTACTCTACGACAGAGCTCCTACAATGAGCAGTTCTTC
v_gene: TRBV11-2
abundance: once
d_gene: NA
j_gene: TRBJ2-1

CDR3aa: CATSGEPRDSPTDTQYF
CDR3nt: TGTGCCACCAGTGGGGAACCCCGGGACTCCCCCACAGATACGCAGTATTTT
v_gene: TRBV24-1
abundance: NA
d_gene: NA
j_gene: TRBJ2-3

CDR3aa: CASSVEASADTQYF
CDR3nt: TGTGCCAGCAGCGTAGAGGCTAGCGCAGATACGCAGTATTTT
v_gene: TRBV9
abundance: NA
d_gene: NA
j_gene: TRBJ2-3

CDR3aa: CASGPGGTGELFF
CDR3nt: TGTGCCAGCGGACCAGGGGGTACCGGGGAGCTGTTTTTT
v_gene: TRBV6-5
abundance: NA
d_gene: TRBD1
j_gene: TRBJ2-2

CDR3aa: CASSWGDRVRFWELFF
CDR3nt: TGTGCCAGCAGCTGGGGGGACAGGGTACGCTTTTGGGAGCTGTTTTTT
v_gene: TRBV28
abundance: NA
d_gene: TRBD1
j_gene: TRBJ2-2

CDR3aa: CASSQPPGLQNTGELFF
CDR3nt: TGTGCCAGCAGCCAGCCCCCGGGACTACAGAACACCGGGGAGCTGTTTTTT
v_gene: TRBV4-2
abundance: NA
d_gene: TRBD2
j_gene: TRBJ2-2

CDR3aa: CATSRDTTSATNEKLFF
CDR3nt: TGTGCCACCAGCAGAGATACCACCAGTGCAACTAATGAAAAACTGTTTTTT
v_gene: TRBV15
abundance: NA
d_gene: NA
j_gene: TRBJ1-4

CDR3aa: CASGEGAYTEAFF
CDR3nt: TGTGCCAGTGGTGAGGGGGCATACACTGAAGCTTTCTTT
v_gene: TRBV19
abundance: NA
d_gene: TRBD1
j_gene: TRBJ1-1

CDR3aa: CASRRRGRITEAFF
CDR3nt: TGTGCCAGCAGGAGGAGGGGGCGGATCACTGAAGCTTTCTTT
v_gene: TRBV7-8
abundance: NA
d_gene: TRBD1
j_gene: TRBJ1-1

CDR3aa: CASSQGQGRADTQYF
CDR3nt: TGTGCCAGCAGCCAAGGACAGGGAAGGGCAGATACGCAGTATTTT
v_gene: TRBV7-9
abundance: NA
d_gene: TRBD1
j_gene: TRBJ2-3

CDR3aa: CASSAQPVASGVAGELFF
CDR3nt: TGTGCCAGCAGCGCCCAGCCGGTGGCTAGCGGGGTGGCCGGGGAGCTGTTTTTT
v_gene: TRBV6-4
abundance: NA
d_gene: TRBD2
j_gene: TRBJ2-2

CDR3aa: CASSGSGLNNEQFF
CDR3nt: TGTGCCAGCAGCGGATCGGGACTAAACAATGAGCAGTTCTTC
v_gene: TRBV5-6
abundance: NA
d_gene: TRBD2
j_gene: TRBJ2-1

CDR3aa: CSAFSGSGYTF
CDR3nt: TGCAGTGCCTTCTCTGGGAGCGGCTACACCTTC
v_gene: TRBV20-1
abundance: NA
d_gene: NA
j_gene: TRBJ1-2

CDR3aa: CASTFSLNTEAFF
CDR3nt: TGTGCCAGCACCTTTAGTCTGAACACTGAAGCTTTCTTT
v_gene: TRBV12-3/TRBV12-4
abundance: NA
d_gene: NA
j_gene: TRBJ1-1

CDR3aa: CASSSGTGYYGYTF
CDR3nt: TGTGCCAGCAGTTCCGGGACAGGGTATTATGGCTACACCTTC
v_gene: TRBV5-4
abundance: NA
d_gene: TRBD1
j_gene: TRBJ1-2

CDR3aa: CASSVGWDRGREPLHF
CDR3nt: TGTGCCAGCAGCGTAGGGTGGGACAGGGGGCGAGAACCCCTCCACTTT
v_gene: TRBV9
abundance: NA
d_gene: TRBD1
j_gene: TRBJ1-6

CDR3aa: CASQGFYNSPLHF
CDR3nt: TGTGCCAGCCAGGGGTTTTATAATTCACCCCTCCACTTT
v_gene: TRBV12-3/TRBV12-4
abundance: NA
d_gene: NA
j_gene: TRBJ1-6

CDR3aa: CASSRAGTADYEQYF
CDR3nt: TGCGCCAGCAGTAGAGCCGGGACAGCCGACTACGAGCAGTACTTC
v_gene: TRBV5-1
abundance: few
d_gene: TRBD1
j_gene: TRBJ2-7

CDR3aa: CASTGREEKLFF
CDR3nt: TGTGCCAGCACTGGGAGGGAGGAAAAACTGTTTTTT
v_gene: TRBV2
abundance: NA
d_gene: NA
j_gene: TRBJ1-4

CDR3aa: CASCDRPCYEQYF
CDR3nt: TGTGCCAGTTGCGACAGGCCTTGCTACGAGCAGTACTTC
v_gene: TRBV7-3
abundance: NA
d_gene: NA
j_gene: TRBJ2-7

CDR3aa: CASTPGVGQIPSEKLFF
CDR3nt: TGTGCCAGCACCCCTGGGGTCGGACAGATCCCTTCTGAAAAACTGTTTTTT
v_gene: TRBV18
abundance: NA
d_gene: NA
j_gene: TRBJ1-4

CDR3aa: CASSSAGTSKAFF
CDR3nt: TGTGCCAGCAGTTCCGCCGGGACATCGAAAGCTTTCTTT
v_gene: TRBV12-3/TRBV12-4
abundance: NA
d_gene: NA
j_gene: TRBJ1-1

CDR3aa: CASSRTGGADTEAFF
CDR3nt: TGTGCCAGCAGCCGGACGGGGGGGGCTGACACTGAAGCTTTCTTT
v_gene: TRBV7-2
abundance: NA
d_gene: NA
j_gene: TRBJ1-1

CDR3aa: CASSGELAGGTDTQYF
CDR3nt: TGTGCCAGCAGCGGCGAACTAGCGGGGGGCACAGATACGCAGTATTTT
v_gene: TRBV7-6
abundance: NA
d_gene: TRBD2
j_gene: TRBJ2-3

CDR3aa: CASSQRGSGNTIYF
CDR3nt: TGTGCCAGCAGCCAAAGGGGCTCTGGAAACACCATATATTTT
v_gene: TRBV14
abundance: NA
d_gene: NA
j_gene: TRBJ1-3

CDR3aa: CASSFEAANYEQYF
CDR3nt: TGTGCCAGCAGCTTTGAGGCAGCCAACTACGAGCAGTACTTC
v_gene: TRBV11-2
abundance: NA
d_gene: NA
j_gene: TRBJ2-7

CDR3aa: CASSHSNPGNTIYF
CDR3nt: TGTGCCAGCAGTCACAGTAACCCTGGAAACACCATATATTTT
v_gene: TRBV3-1/TRBV3-2
abundance: NA
d_gene: NA
j_gene: TRBJ1-3

CDR3aa: CATDSLVSGNEQFF
CDR3nt: TGTGCCACCGACTCATTGGTATCCGGGAATGAGCAGTTCTTC
v_gene: TRBV6-5
abundance: NA
d_gene: NA
j_gene: TRBJ2-1

CDR3aa: CASSLPTGGEQYF
CDR3nt: TGTGCCAGCAGCTTGCCGACTGGGGGGGAGCAGTACTTC
v_gene: TRBV7-2
abundance: NA
d_gene: NA
j_gene: TRBJ2-7

CDR3aa: CASSPAARGRGYTF
CDR3nt: TGTGCCAGCAGCCCCGCGGCCAGGGGGCGAGGCTACACCTTC
v_gene: TRBV7-9
abundance: once
d_gene: TRBD1
j_gene: TRBJ1-2

CDR3aa: CASPVLSSYNSPLHF
CDR3nt: TGTGCCAGCCCCGTCCTCAGCTCCTATAATTCACCCCTCCACTTT
v_gene: TRBV6-5
abundance: NA
d_gene: NA
j_gene: TRBJ1-6

CDR3aa: CASSRDSNYGYTF
CDR3nt: TGTGCCAGCAGCCGGGACAGCAACTATGGCTACACCTTC
v_gene: TRBV5-4
abundance: NA
d_gene: TRBD1
j_gene: TRBJ1-2

CDR3aa: CATSDFRTGEDTQYF
CDR3nt: TGTGCCACCAGTGATTTCAGAACAGGGGAAGATACGCAGTATTTT
v_gene: TRBV24-1
abundance: NA
d_gene: TRBD1
j_gene: TRBJ2-3

CDR3aa: CATSDIDRSEQFF
CDR3nt: TGTGCCACCAGTGACATTGACAGGTCTGAGCAGTTCTTC
v_gene: TRBV24-1
abundance: NA
d_gene: NA
j_gene: TRBJ2-1